The T cell receptor beta chain described here comes from a study of blood T cell repertoires in COVID-19. Overall study: Whether acute or convalescent, the COVID-19 samples came from the United States, Italy and Spain. From T cells, B-cell-depleted T cells, or PBMCs came the material, which was cDNA or gDNA.

Assay used: immunoSEQ multiplex PCR; TCRdb lists only in-frame clones, some missing. The data contain around 180,000 clones, 84% of them singletons. Ages ranged from roughly 18 to 100 years, with residence in fewer than 25 US areas. The CDR3 covers 13 residues. Germline trimming cut 4 bases from V and 6 bases from J; bases unmatched to any gene: 1. Germline CDR1 SEHNR, CDR2 FQNEAQ (reference sequence). The receptor was isolated from a man aged 45 to 65 who had recovered from COVID-19. The material sequenced was PBMCs or T cells enriched from blood (not recorded which). This rearrangement joins TRBV7-9 to TRBJ2-1; 9 bases are shared with TRBD1. The CDR3 reads CASSSTGGNEQFF. The CDR3 DNA sequence: TGTGCCAGCAGCTCGACAGGGGGCAATGAGCAGTTCTTC.